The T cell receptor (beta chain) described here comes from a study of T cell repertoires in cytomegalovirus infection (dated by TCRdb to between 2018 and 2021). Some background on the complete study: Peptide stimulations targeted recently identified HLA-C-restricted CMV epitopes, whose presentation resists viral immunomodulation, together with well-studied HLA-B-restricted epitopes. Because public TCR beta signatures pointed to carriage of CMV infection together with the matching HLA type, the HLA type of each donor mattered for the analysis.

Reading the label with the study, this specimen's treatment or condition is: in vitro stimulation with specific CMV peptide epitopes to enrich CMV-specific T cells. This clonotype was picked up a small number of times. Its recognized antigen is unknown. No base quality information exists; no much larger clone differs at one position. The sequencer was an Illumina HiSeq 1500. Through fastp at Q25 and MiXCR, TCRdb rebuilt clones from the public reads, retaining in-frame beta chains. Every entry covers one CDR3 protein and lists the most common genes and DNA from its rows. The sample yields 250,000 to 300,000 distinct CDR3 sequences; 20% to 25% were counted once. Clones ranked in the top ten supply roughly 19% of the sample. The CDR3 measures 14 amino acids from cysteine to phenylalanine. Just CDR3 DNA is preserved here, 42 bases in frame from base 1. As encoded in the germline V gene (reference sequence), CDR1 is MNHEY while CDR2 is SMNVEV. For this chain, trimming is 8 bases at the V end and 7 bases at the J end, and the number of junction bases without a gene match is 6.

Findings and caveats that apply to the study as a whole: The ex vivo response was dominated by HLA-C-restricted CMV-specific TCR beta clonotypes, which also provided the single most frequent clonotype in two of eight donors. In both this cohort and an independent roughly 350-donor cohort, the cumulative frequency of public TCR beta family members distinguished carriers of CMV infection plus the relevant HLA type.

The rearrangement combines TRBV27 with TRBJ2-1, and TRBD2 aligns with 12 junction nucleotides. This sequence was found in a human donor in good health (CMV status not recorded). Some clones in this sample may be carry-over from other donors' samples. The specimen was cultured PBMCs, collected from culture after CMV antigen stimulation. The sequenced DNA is TGTGCCAGCCGCCTAGGGACTAGCGGGAATGAGCAGTTCTTC. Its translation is CASRLGTSGNEQFF.